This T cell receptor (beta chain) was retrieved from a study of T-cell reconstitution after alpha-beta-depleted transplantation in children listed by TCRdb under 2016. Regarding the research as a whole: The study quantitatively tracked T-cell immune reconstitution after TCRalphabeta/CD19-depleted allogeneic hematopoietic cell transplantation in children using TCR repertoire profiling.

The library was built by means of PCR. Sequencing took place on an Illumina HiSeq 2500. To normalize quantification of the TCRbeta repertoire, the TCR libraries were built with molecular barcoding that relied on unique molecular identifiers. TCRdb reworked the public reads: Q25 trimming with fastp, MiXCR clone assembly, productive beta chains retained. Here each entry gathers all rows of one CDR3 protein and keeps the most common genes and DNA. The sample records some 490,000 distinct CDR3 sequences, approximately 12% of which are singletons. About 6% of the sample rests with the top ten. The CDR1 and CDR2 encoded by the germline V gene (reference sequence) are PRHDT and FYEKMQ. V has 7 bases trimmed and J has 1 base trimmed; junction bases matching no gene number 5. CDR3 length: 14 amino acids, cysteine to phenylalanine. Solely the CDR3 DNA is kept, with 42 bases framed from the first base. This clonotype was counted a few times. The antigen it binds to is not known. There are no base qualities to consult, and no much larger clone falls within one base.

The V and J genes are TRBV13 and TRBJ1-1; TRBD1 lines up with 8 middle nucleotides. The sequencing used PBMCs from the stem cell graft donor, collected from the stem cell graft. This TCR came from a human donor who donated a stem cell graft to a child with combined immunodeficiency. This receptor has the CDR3 CASNTGTGNTEAFF. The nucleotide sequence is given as TGTGCCAGCAACACCGGGACAGGGAACACTGAAGCTTTCTTT.